This T cell receptor (beta chain) comes out of a study of blood T cell repertoires in COVID-19. With 6 bases clipped from V and 2 bases from J, the junction kept 4 bases outside the gene matches. Per germline, CDR1 SGHAT and CDR2 FQNNGV. The CDR3 spans 14 residues. Per the study methods: Estimation of nucleated cell counts was performed using reference gene primer amplification. Repertoires were generated with immunoSEQ multiplex PCR, while TCRdb's copy carries only in-frame clones and drops some. V and J calls and clone size are those listed in that table; D and trimming were worked out from the DNA. The profile shows 280,000 or so clones, roughly 86% of them singletons.

Input material: peripheral blood. This rearrangement joins TRBV11-2 to TRBJ2-3; TRBD2 matches at 8 bases. This TCR was sampled from a young man with active or convalescent COVID-19. CDR3 DNA: TGTGCCAGCAGGCAAGCGGGGGCCACAGATACGCAGTATTTT. Residues: CASRQAGATDTQYF.